This T cell receptor (beta chain) was found in a study of cytomegalovirus exposure and HLA in healthy donors. Study in general: Earlier results showed 90 million to 120 million unique TCR beta sequences derived from around 170 million T cells. Study results and limitations: A later analysis linked 16,951 TCR beta sequences to HLA alleles at 0.05 false discovery rate. The later analysis indicated that the majority of CMV-associated TCR beta chains appeared HLA-restricted. Later analysis showed TCR association rates varying by HLA locus, highest for DRB1 and lowest for HLA-C.

PCR employed 60 Vbeta and 13 Jbeta primers. Only in-frame clones appear in the TCRdb table, and some are missing; sequencing was by immunoSEQ multiplex PCR. The data contain 100,000 to 150,000 clones, 75% to 85% of them singletons. V lost 1 base, J lost 1 base, and 2 bases stayed unmatched. This CDR3 spans 15 amino acids. Germline values: CDR1 SEHNR, CDR2 FQNEAQ (reference sequence). Notes on this clone: Its antigen is still unknown.

The clonotype was recovered from a male donor in good health and CMV-seronegative. Sequenced material: PBMCs. This rearrangement joins TRBV7-9 to TRBJ2-3; 7 bases are a match to TRBD2. The CDR3 region has the DNA TGTGCCAGCAGCTTAGGAACTAGCGGCACAGATACGCAGTATTTT. Protein product: CASSLGTSGTDTQYF.